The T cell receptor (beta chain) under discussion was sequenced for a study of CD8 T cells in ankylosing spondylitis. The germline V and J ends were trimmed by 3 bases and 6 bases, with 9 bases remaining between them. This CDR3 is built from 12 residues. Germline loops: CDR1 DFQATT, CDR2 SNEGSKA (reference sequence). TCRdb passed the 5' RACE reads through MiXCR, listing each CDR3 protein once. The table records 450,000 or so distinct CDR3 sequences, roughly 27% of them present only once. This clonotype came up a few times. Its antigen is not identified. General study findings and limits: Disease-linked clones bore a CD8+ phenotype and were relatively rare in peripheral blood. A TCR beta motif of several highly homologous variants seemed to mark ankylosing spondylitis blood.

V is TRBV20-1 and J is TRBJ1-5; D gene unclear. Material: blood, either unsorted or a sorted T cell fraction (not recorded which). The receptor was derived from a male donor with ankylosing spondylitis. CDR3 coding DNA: TGCAGTGCTAGTCGGGGTGCTCAGCCCCAGCATTTT. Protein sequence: CSASRGAQPQHF.